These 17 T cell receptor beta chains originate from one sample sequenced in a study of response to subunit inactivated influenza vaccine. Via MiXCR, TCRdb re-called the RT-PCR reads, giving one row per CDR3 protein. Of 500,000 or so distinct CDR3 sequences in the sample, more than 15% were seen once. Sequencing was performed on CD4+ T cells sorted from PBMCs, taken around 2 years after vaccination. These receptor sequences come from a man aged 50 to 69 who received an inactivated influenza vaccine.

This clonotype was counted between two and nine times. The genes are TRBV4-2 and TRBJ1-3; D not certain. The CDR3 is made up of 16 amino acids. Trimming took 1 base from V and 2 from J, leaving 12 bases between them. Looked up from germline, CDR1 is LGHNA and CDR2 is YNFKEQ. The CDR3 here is CASSQAAATTGNTIYF. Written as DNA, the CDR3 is TGTGCCAGCAGCCAAGCTGCGGCAACAACTGGAAACACCATATATTTT.

Here the CDR3 reads CASSRGTSNNEQFF. CDR3 bases: TGCGCCAGCAGCAGGGGGACTAGCAACAATGAGCAGTTCTTC. The chain links TRBV5-1 to TRBJ2-1, with 9 bases identical to TRBD2. This CDR3 has 14 residues. Per the germline V gene, CDR1 is SGHRS and CDR2 is YFSETQ. J gave up 5 bases and V 4 bases, and 4 bases lay outside the gene matches.

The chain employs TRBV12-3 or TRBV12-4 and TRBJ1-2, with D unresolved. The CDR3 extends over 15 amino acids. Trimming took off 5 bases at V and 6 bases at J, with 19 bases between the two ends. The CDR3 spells CASSPTQRGGHGYTF. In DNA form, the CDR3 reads TGTGCCAGCAGTCCCACCCAGCGGGGTGGACATGGCTACACCTTC.

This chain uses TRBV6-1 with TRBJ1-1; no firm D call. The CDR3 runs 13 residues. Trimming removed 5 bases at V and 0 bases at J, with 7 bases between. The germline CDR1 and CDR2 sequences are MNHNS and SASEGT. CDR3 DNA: TGTGCCAGCAGTCGGGTGCTGAACACTGAAGCTTTCTTT. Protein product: CASSRVLNTEAFF.

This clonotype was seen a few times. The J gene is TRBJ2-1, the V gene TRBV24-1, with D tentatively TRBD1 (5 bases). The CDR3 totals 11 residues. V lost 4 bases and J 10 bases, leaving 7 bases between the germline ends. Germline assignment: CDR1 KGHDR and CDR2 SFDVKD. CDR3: CATSERTEQFF. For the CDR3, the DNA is TGTGCCACCAGTGAAAGGACAGAGCAGTTCTTC.

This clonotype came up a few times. Written as DNA, the CDR3 is TGTGCCAGCAGCTTAGGTTACGCCTCCTACGAGCAGTACTTC. It is translated as CASSLGYASYEQYF. The V and J genes are TRBV7-2 and TRBJ2-7; D is ambiguous. V was trimmed by 1 base and J by 0 bases, leaving 7 bases between them. The CDR3 contains 14 residues. CDR1 is SGHTA, CDR2 FQGNSA, per germline.

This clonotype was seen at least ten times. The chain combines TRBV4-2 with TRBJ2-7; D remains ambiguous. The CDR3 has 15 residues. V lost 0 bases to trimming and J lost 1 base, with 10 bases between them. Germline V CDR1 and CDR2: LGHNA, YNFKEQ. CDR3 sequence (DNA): TGTGCCAGCAGCCAAGATCCCAGTGCATCCTACGAGCAGTACTTC. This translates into CASSQDPSASYEQYF.

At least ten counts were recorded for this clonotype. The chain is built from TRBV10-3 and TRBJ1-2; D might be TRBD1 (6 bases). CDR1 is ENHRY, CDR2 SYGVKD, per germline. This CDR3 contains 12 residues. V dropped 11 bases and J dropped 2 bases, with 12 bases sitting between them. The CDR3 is CAVETGNYGYTF. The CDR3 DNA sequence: TGTGCCGTCGAAACAGGGAACTATGGCTACACCTTC.

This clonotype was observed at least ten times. The CDR3 DNA sequence: TGTGCCAGCAGTCCAGGGGCAAGCACTGAAGCTTTCTTT. Its translation: CASSPGASTEAFF. The rearrangement links TRBV25-1 to TRBJ1-1; weak D call: TRBD1 (6 bases). CDR1 is MGHDK and CDR2 is SYGVNS in the germline V gene. Trimming stripped 5 bases from V and 4 bases from J, with 11 bases between. The length of the CDR3 is 13 residues.

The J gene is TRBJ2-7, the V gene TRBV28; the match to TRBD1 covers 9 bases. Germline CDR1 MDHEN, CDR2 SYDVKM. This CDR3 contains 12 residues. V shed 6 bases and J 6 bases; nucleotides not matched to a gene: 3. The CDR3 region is CASRGTGLEQYF. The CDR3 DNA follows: TGTGCCAGCAGGGGGACAGGGCTCGAGCAGTACTTC. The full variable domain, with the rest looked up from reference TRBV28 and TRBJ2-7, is DVKVTQSSRYLVKRTGEKVFLECVQDMDHENMFWYRQDPGLGLRLIYFSYDVKMKEKGDIPEGYSVSREKKERFSLILESASTNQTSMYLCASRGTGLEQYFGPGTRLTVT.

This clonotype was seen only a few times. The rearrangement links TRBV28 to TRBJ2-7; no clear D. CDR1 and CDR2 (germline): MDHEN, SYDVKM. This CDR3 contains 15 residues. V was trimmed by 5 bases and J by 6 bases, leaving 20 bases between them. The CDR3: CASSPPAVRVSEQYF. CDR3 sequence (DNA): TGTGCCAGCAGTCCTCCGGCCGTTAGGGTCTCCGAGCAGTACTTC.

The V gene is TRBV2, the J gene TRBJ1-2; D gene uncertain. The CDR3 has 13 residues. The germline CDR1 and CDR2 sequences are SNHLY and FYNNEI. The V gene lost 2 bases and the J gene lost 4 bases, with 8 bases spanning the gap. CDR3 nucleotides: TGTGCCAGCAGTGAACGGACCTTCTATGGCTACACCTTC. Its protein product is CASSERTFYGYTF.

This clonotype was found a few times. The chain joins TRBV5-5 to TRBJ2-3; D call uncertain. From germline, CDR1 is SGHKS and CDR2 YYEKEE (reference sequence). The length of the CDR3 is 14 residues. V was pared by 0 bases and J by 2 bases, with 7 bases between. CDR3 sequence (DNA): TGTGCCAGCAGCTTGGGAACATACACAGATACGCAGTATTTT. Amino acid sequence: CASSLGTYTDTQYF.

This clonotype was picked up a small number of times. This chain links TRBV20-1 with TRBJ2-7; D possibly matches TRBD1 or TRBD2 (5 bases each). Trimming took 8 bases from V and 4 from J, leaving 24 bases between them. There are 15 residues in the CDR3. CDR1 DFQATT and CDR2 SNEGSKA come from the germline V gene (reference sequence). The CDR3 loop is CSPVGIGDLSYEQYF. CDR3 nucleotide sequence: TGCAGTCCGGTGGGGATAGGGGACCTCTCATACGAGCAGTACTTC.

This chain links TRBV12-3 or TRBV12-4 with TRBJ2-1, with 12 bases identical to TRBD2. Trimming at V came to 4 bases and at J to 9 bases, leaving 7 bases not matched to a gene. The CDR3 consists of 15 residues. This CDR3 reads CASSSRTSGMFEQFF. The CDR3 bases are TGTGCCAGCAGTTCCCGGACTAGCGGGATGTTTGAGCAGTTCTTC.

The CDR3 is CASSVIGDRGRILFF. For the CDR3, the DNA is TGTGCCAGCAGTGTTATAGGGGACAGGGGGCGCATCCTGTTTTTT. The chain joins TRBV27 to TRBJ1-4, with 12 bases fitting TRBD1. The CDR3 contains 15 residues. The germline V gene has CDR1 MNHEY and CDR2 SMNVEV (reference sequence). The trim removed 5 bases at V and 14 bases at J, leaving 12 bases unmatched.

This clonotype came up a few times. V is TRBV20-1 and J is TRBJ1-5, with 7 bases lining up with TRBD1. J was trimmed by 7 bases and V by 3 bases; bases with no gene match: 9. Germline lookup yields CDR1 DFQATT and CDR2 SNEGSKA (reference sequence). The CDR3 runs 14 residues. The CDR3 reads CSASGDSRNQPQHF. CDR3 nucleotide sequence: TGCAGTGCTAGTGGGGACAGCCGTAACCAGCCCCAGCATTTT.